This TCR beta chain was profiled in a study of breast tumors, draining lymph nodes, adjacent tissues (dated by TCRdb to the mid-2010s). With respect to the entire study: In breast cancer patients, the study compared the TCR beta repertoires of tumor, adjacent nontumor tissue and axillary lymph nodes. The study aimed to assess the relationships and possible T-cell exchange between tumor, surrounding tissue and draining lymph node repertoires in human breast cancer. Beyond this particular receptor, the publication reports: In luminal-like breast cancer, tumor and nontumor tissue repertoires resembled each other significantly more than in basal-like breast cancer. The data were considered consistent with most tumor T cells being derived from the lymph node and subsequently expanding within tumor tissue. T-cell repertoire diversity in tumors was found to be lower than in lymph nodes but higher than in nontumor tissue, and preferential V and J gene usage was observed. The conclusion that tumor T cells originate in lymph nodes was presented as consistent with a hypothesis rather than as directly demonstrated.

In the germline V gene, CDR1 corresponds to SGHRS and CDR2 to YFSETQ. The CDR3, cysteine through phenylalanine, is 16 amino acids long. The retained sequence is limited to the CDR3, 48 bases, with the frame set at the first base. Compared with germline, V lacks 4 bases and J lacks 2 bases; bases without a gene match: 10. Notes on this clonotype: Its antigen remains unidentified. Qualities for individual bases were not recorded, and no much larger clone is one base off.

The lymph node samples were taken from the axillary draining lymph nodes of breast cancer patients. Sequencing took place on an Illumina HiSeq 2000. TCR beta chain libraries were generated by multiplex PCR amplification. High-throughput sequencing was used to analyze the amplified TCR beta chain products. TCRdb ran its own pipeline on the public reads, namely fastp trimming at Q25 and MiXCR clone calling, and kept in-frame beta chains. Rows merge per CDR3 protein into single entries with the most common DNA and genes. Within this sample are 150,000 to 200,000 distinct CDR3 sequences, with roughly 30% of them counted one time only. The ten top clones hold roughly 4.5% of the sample.

Sequenced sample: axillary lymph node tissue. The receptor was derived from a female donor with breast cancer. Some clones in this sample may be carry-over from other donors' samples. The V gene is TRBV5-1 and the J gene is TRBJ2-7, and TRBD2 aligns with 9 junction nucleotides. The DNA is as follows: TGCGCCAGCAGCCGATTGACTAGCGGATCCACCTACGAGCAGTACTTC. Translated, this is CASSRLTSGSTYEQYF.